This T cell receptor (beta chain) was identified in a study of blood T cells in healthy people across ages. Findings and caveats of the study: Donor CMV status was unknown, possibly confounding expanded clonotype changes.

It was with a sample-barcoded 5' primer and a J-beta primer mix that a second PCR of roughly 6 to 12 cycles was run. TCRdb itself ran the 5' RACE reads through MiXCR, one entry per CDR3 protein. The repertoire has 1.5 million to 2 million distinct CDR3 sequences, 49% of them found once; the top ten carry less than 2.5%. As to this clonotype: Its antigen is not known.

Trimming took 1 base from V and 5 from J, leaving 15 bases between them. CDR3 length: 15 residues. Germline V gene lookup returns CDR1 SGHRS and CDR2 YFSETQ. Specimen: blood. The TCR sequence derives from a middle-aged woman in good health. The chain combines TRBV5-1 with TRBJ2-5; possibly TRBD2 for D (6 bases). Here the CDR3 DNA reads TGCGCCAGCAGCTTGTCGCCGGGGGTGGACGAGACCCAGTACTTC. Translating it yields CASSLSPGVDETQYF.